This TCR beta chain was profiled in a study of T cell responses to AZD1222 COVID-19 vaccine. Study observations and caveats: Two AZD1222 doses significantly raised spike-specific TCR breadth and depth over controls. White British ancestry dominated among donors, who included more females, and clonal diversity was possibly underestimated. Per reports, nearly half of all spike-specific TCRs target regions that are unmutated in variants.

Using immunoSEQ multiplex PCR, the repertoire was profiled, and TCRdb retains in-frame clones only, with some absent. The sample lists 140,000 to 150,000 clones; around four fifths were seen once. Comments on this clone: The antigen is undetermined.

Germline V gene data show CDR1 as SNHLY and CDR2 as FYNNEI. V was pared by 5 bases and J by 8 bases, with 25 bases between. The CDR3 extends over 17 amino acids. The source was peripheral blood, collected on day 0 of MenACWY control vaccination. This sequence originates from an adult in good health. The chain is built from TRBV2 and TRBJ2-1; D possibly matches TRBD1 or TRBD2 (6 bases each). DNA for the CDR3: TGTGCCAGCAGTCGGGATGGGGGGCACCCCTCTACGTATGAGCAGTTCTTC. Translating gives CASSRDGGHPSTYEQFF.